These 9 T cell receptor beta chains originate from one sample sequenced in a study of blood T cells in healthy people across ages. Sample-barcoded 5' priming and a J-beta primer mix drove a second PCR of about 7 to 12 cycles. TCRdb fed the 5' RACE reads into MiXCR, producing one record per CDR3 protein. The table lists about 1.5 million distinct CDR3 sequences, approximately 43% of them singletons, with about 4.1% in the top ten. The specimen was blood. Receptors originate from a woman aged 18-30 years in good health.

The chain uses TRBV6-6 and TRBJ2-1; 10 bases match TRBD1. The CDR3 covers 16 residues. J was trimmed by 5 bases and V by 6 bases; bases with no gene match: 10. The germline CDR1 and CDR2 sequences are MNHNY and SVGAGI (reference sequence). CDR3 sequence reads: CASRIPPGQGNNEQFF. The DNA for the CDR3 is TGTGCCAGCAGGATACCTCCGGGACAGGGGAACAATGAGCAGTTCTTC.

The V and J genes are TRBV6-1 and TRBJ2-1; 8 nucleotides match TRBD2. Per the germline V gene, CDR1 is MNHNS and CDR2 is SASEGT. Unmatched junction bases numbered 9, after V lost 8 bases and J lost 6 bases. The CDR3 has 14 residues. CDR3 DNA sequence: TGTGCCAGCCTTGTAAGCGGGAGACGCAATGAGCAGTTCTTC. Its translation is CASLVSGRRNEQFF.

The chain links TRBV9 to TRBJ1-2, with D possibly being TRBD1 (6 bases). The CDR3 contains 15 residues. CDR1 and CDR2 from the germline V gene are SGDLS and YYNGEE. The ends were cut back, 4 bases at V and 3 bases at J, with 16 bases in the middle. CDR3 in DNA: TGTGCCAGCAGCCCCCCCCTCGGGGGCGACTATGGCTACACCTTC. It encodes CASSPPLGGDYGYTF. Looking up the rest from reference TRBV9 and TRBJ1-2 gives the full variable domain: DSGVTQTPKHLITATGQRVTLRCSPRSGDLSVYWYQQSLDQGLQFLIQYYNGEERAKGNILERFSAQQFPDLHSELNLSSLELGDSALYFCASSPPLGGDYGYTFGSGTRLTVV.

In regard to this clonotype: Relative to the germline gene, one junction end is altered; a read error may explain this. This chain connects TRBV20-1 to TRBJ1-5; a possible D gene is TRBD1 (6 bases). This CDR3 is built from 13 residues. CDR1 DFQATT and CDR2 SNEGSKA come from the germline V gene (reference sequence). In nucleotides, the CDR3 is TGCAGTGCTAGAGGGGGGGGCAGGCAGCCCCTGCATTTT. Protein sequence: CSARGGGRQPLHF.

There are a few counts of this clonotype. The chain carries TRBV20-1 and TRBJ2-2; D ambiguous. This CDR3 comprises 11 residues. Between the trimmed V and J ends, which lost 6 bases and 2 bases, there was a span of 4 bases. In germline, CDR1 is DFQATT, CDR2 SNEGSKA (reference sequence). The CDR3 sequence: CSATNTGELFF. Here the CDR3 DNA reads TGCAGTGCCACTAACACCGGGGAGCTGTTTTTT.

The chain links TRBV12-3 or TRBV12-4 to TRBJ2-1; the match to TRBD1 covers 11 bases. CDR3 length: 18 residues. Germline trimming cut 5 bases from V and 0 bases from J; bases unmatched to any gene: 9. CDR3 sequence reads: CASSPTLGTGGSYNEQFF. The CDR3, as DNA: TGTGCCAGCAGTCCTACCCTTGGGACAGGGGGCTCCTACAATGAGCAGTTCTTC.

This clonotype has only a few counts. CDR3 in amino acids: CSARALGSYGYTF. CDR3 DNA sequence: TGCAGTGCTAGAGCTCTGGGATCTTATGGCTACACCTTC. This chain uses TRBV20-1 with TRBJ1-2; D not certain. Germline V gives CDR1 DFQATT, CDR2 SNEGSKA (reference sequence). The CDR3 length is 13 residues. Trimming stripped 1 base from V and 5 bases from J, with 11 bases between.

The chain combines TRBV9 with TRBJ2-1; TRBD2 agrees at 13 bases. The ends lost 0 bases at V and 4 bases at J; junction bases unmatched: 4. CDR1 and CDR2 (germline): SGDLS, YYNGEE. This CDR3 contains 17 residues. The CDR3 region is CASSVEGTSGAYNEQFF. As DNA, the CDR3 is TGTGCCAGCAGCGTAGAAGGGACTAGCGGGGCGTACAATGAGCAGTTCTTC.

In this sample, this clonotype turned up once. Relative to the germline gene, one junction end is altered; a read error may explain this. This chain connects TRBV10-3 to TRBJ1-1; tentative D call: TRBD1 (6 bases). In germline, CDR1 is ENHRY, CDR2 SYGVKD. The CDR3 has 15 residues. CDR3 sequence: CAIRESPGALTEAFF. The CDR3 DNA sequence: TGTGCCATCCGTGAGTCGCCGGGGGCGCTTACTGAAGCTTTCTTT.